This T cell receptor (beta chain) was identified in a study of T cell clusters in autoimmune cytopenias. Findings and limits, study-wide: Healthy donors had around 3.1-fold more exclusive TRB clusters than active autoimmune hepatitis patients. Physiological T cell clusters of healthy donors were apparently absent in primary autoimmune cytopenia patients.

TRB was amplified by touch-down multiplex PCR, primer pools A and B combined. TCRdb re-analyzed the multiplex PCR reads; it lists each CDR3 protein once, without DNA. There are roughly 700 distinct CDR3 sequences in the sample, with approximately 28% held by the top ten. About 37,500 genome equivalents of blood DNA were amplified for TRB. The length of the CDR3 is 15 residues. Germline V lookup: CDR1 GTSNPN, CDR2 SVGIG (reference sequence). About this clonotype itself: Its specificity is unknown.

The sample also formed part of further work on T cell repertoires in aging, cancer and after chemotherapy.

Source material: peripheral blood. V usage is TRBV30 and J usage is TRBJ1-3; TCRdb outputs TRBD1, but without DNA this stays unchecked. This receptor was taken from a human donor with chronic lymphocytic leukemia. The CDR3 protein is CAWSRDSEPGNTIYF.